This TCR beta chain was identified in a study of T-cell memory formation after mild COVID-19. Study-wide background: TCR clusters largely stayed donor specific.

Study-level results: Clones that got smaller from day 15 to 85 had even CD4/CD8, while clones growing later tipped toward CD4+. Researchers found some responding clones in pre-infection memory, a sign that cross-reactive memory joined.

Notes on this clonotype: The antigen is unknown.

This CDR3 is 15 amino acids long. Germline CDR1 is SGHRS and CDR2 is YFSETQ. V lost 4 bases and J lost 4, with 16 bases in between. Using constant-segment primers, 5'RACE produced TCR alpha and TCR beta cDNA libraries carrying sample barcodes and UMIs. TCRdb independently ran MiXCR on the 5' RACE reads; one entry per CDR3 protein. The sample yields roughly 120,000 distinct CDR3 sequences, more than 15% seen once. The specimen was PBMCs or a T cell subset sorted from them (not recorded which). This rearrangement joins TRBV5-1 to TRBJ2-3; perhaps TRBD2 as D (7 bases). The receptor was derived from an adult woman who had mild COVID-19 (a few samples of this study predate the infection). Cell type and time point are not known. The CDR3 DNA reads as TGCGCCAGCAGCCCGGGGGGCCCCTTGGCAGATACGCAGTATTTT. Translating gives CASSPGGPLADTQYF.